The clone carrying this T cell receptor beta chain appeared a few times. Germline V CDR1 and CDR2: MDHEN, SYDVKM. Trimming took 3 bases from V and 6 from J; bases not matched to a gene: 11. This CDR3 has 16 residues. The repertoire was sequenced with immunoSEQ multiplex PCR; TCRdb's copy has only in-frame clones and lacks some. The sample has about 170,000 clones, about nine tenths seen once. This entry is derived from a study of blood T cell repertoires in COVID-19. This chain links TRBV28 with TRBJ2-7, with TRBD1 identical over 10 bases. Sequencing was carried out using peripheral blood. This sequence originates from a man aged 65-85 years with acute or convalescent COVID-19. The DNA of the CDR3 is TGTGCCAGCAGTTTGGGGGACGGACAGGGGGGAATCGAGCAGTACTTC. It codes for CASSLGDGQGGIEQYF.